These 25 T cell receptor beta chains were sequenced from one sample in a study of vaccination effects on CD4 cells after COVID-19. Profiled with immunoSEQ multiplex PCR; TCRdb holds only in-frame clones, not every one. This table has 60,000 to 90,000 clones, over 70% appearing once. These receptors are not linked to any known antigen. Viral peptide pools were used in the ViraFEST assay to expand antigen-specific CD4+ T cells, and sequencing came afterward. It was after nine to eleven days of culture that CD4+ T cells were isolated. It was two doses of either the BNT162b2 or mRNA-1273 vaccine that participants received. Sequenced material: CD4+ T cells from PBMCs cultured with HCoV-229E spike peptides, taken after COVID-19 vaccination. Every receptor here comes from a human donor who received a COVID-19 vaccine.

J is TRBJ2-2 and V is TRBV28, with TRBD1 identical over 7 bases. Germline V CDR1 and CDR2: MDHEN, SYDVKM. The CDR3 has 15 amino acids. The J segment lost 3 bases and the V segment lost 5 bases, leaving 6 bases of the junction unmatched. The CDR3 nucleotides read TGTGCCAGCAGTCCTCCGGGACAGCACACCGGGGAGCTGTTTTTT. As protein: CASSPPGQHTGELFF.

This clone was counted between two and nine times. The V gene is TRBV19, the J gene TRBJ1-1; D gene unclear. This CDR3 comprises 12 residues. CDR1 is LNHDA and CDR2 is SQIVND in the germline V gene (reference sequence). With 5 bases removed from V and 11 bases from J, the gap between germline ends came to 15 bases. CDR3 sequence: CASSSTPSVAFF. The CDR3 DNA is TGTGCCAGTAGTTCAACTCCTTCTGTTGCTTTCTTT.

This clone was seen a few times. The chain recombines TRBV7-3 with TRBJ2-1, with D tentatively TRBD2 (6 bases). The length of the CDR3 is 15 residues. Germline CDR1 and CDR2: SGHTA and FQGTGA. The V end lost 5 bases, the J end lost 0 bases, and 11 bases lay between the germline ends. CDR3 in amino acids: CASSPSGSSYNEQFF. DNA for the CDR3: TGTGCCAGCAGCCCGTCCGGGAGCTCCTACAATGAGCAGTTCTTC.

This sequence joins TRBV20-1 and TRBJ1-1; D ambiguous. Germline values: CDR1 DFQATT, CDR2 SNEGSKA (reference sequence). The CDR3 contains 11 residues. Trimming left V 4 bases short and J 7 bases short, with 10 bases between. In DNA form, the CDR3 reads TGCAGTGCTACAGACCTAATTGAAGCTTTCTTT. Translation gives CSATDLIEAFF.

This chain joins TRBV6-1 and TRBJ1-2, with D unresolved. Germline V gives CDR1 MNHNS, CDR2 SASEGT. The length of the CDR3 is 14 residues. The V end lost 8 bases, the J end lost 4 bases, and 17 bases lay between the germline ends. Here the CDR3 DNA reads TGTGCCAGCCGGGAAGCTAGCCGACTCTATGGCTACACCTTC. Encoded protein: CASREASRLYGYTF.

The chain employs TRBV28 and TRBJ1-2; D unresolved. The CDR3 covers 12 residues. V was shortened by 2 bases and J by 5 bases, with 6 bases between the two germline ends. Germline loops: CDR1 MDHEN, CDR2 SYDVKM. CDR3: CASSLEGYGYTF. As DNA, the CDR3 is TGTGCCAGCAGTTTAGAGGGTTATGGCTACACCTTC.

The V and J genes are TRBV21-1 and TRBJ2-3; the D call of TRBD1 is as the table states it, not checked on the DNA. TRBV21-1 is marked as a pseudogene. The length of the CDR3 is 15 residues. CDR3 protein: CASSTTGTSGDTQYF. The CDR3 coding sequence is TGTGCCAGCAGCACGACAGGTACCTCAGGGGATACGCAGTATTTT.

This chain links TRBV5-1 with TRBJ2-3; tentatively, D is TRBD1 (5 bases). V lost 0 bases and J 3 bases, leaving 8 bases between the germline ends. CDR3 length equals 14 residues. From germline, CDR1 is SGHRS and CDR2 YFSETQ. CDR3 bases: TGCGCCAGCAGCTTGGCGGACACGACAGATACGCAGTATTTT. Protein product: CASSLADTTDTQYF.

This chain connects TRBV6-1 to TRBJ1-2, with a tentative D call TRBD1 (6 bases). CDR3 size: 16 residues. Deletions cut 6 bases from V and 2 bases from J, with 19 bases between. Per the germline V gene, CDR1 is MNHNS and CDR2 is SASEGT. As DNA, the CDR3 is TGTGCCAGCAGGGAATTTACAGGGATCCCAAACTATGGCTACACCTTC. Its translation is CASREFTGIPNYGYTF.

This clone was recorded once. The V call is TRBV19, the J call TRBJ2-4; TRBD1 agrees at 8 bases. Germline CDR1 and CDR2: LNHDA and SQIVND (reference sequence). The junction had 14 bases not matched to a gene; V was cut back by 4 bases and J by 0 bases. The CDR3 has 19 amino acids. CDR3 region: CASSTPSGQGTLAKNIQYF. CDR3 DNA: TGTGCCAGTAGTACCCCTTCAGGACAGGGCACTCTAGCCAAAAACATTCAGTACTTC.

V usage is TRBV12-3 or TRBV12-4 and J usage is TRBJ1-6; unclear D gene. Trimming left V 3 bases short and J 10 bases short, with 7 bases between. CDR3 size: 12 residues. DNA for the CDR3: TGTGCCAGCAGTTTCGGAGAGTCACCCCTCCACTTT. Its translation: CASSFGESPLHF.

This clone was found once. The chain uses TRBV5-6 and TRBJ2-5; 7 nucleotides agree with TRBD1. Germline trimming cut 4 bases from V and 4 bases from J; bases unmatched to any gene: 10. In germline, CDR1 is SGHDT, CDR2 YYEEEE. The CDR3 covers 15 residues. The CDR3 region is CASSLRQGIGETQYF. The CDR3 nucleotides are TGTGCCAGCAGCCTGAGACAGGGTATCGGAGAGACCCAGTACTTC.

The chain has TRBV5-1 and TRBJ2-3; TRBD1 agrees at 8 bases. Trimming took 4 bases from V and 1 from J; bases not matched to a gene: 5. The CDR3 sequence is 15 residues long. Germline-derived CDR1 and CDR2 are SGHRS and YFSETQ. The CDR3 nucleotides read TGCGCCAGCAGCCCAGGGACAGGCCGCACAGATACGCAGTATTTT. Protein product: CASSPGTGRTDTQYF.

With regard to this clone: Sequence at one end of the junction differs from germline and may be a read error. The V call is TRBV2, the J call TRBJ2-4, with D perhaps matching TRBD2 (7 bases). From germline, CDR1 is SNHLY and CDR2 FYNNEI. CDR3 length: 12 amino acids. In DNA, the CDR3 is TGTGCCAGCAGTGAGGGAGGGGACATTGAGTACTTC. Protein product: CASSEGGDIEYF.

The rearrangement uses TRBV2 and TRBJ2-2; D is unresolved. Trimming took 8 bases from V and 1 from J, leaving 8 bases between them. The CDR3 loop spans 13 amino acids. Germline V gene sequence: CDR1 SNHLY, CDR2 FYNNEI. CDR3 region: CASRPRNTGELFF. The CDR3 bases are TGTGCCAGCCGCCCCCGGAACACCGGGGAGCTGTTTTTT. The full variable domain, in which reference TRBV2 and TRBJ2-2 provide the parts outside the CDR3, is EPEVTQTPSHQVTQMGQEVILRCVPISNHLYFYWYRQILGQKVEFLVSFYNNEISEKSEIFDDQFSVERPDGSNFTLKIRSTKLEDSAMYFCASRPRNTGELFFGEGSRLTVL.

This chain uses TRBV7-9 with TRBJ1-4; TRBD1 matches at 10 bases. J was trimmed by 10 bases and V by 5 bases; bases with no gene match: 7. Looked up from germline, CDR1 is SEHNR and CDR2 is FQNEAQ (reference sequence). This CDR3 contains 14 residues. This chain's CDR3 is CASSPGTGVGKLFF. In nucleotides, the CDR3 is TGTGCCAGCAGCCCCGGGACAGGGGTTGGAAAACTGTTTTTT.

The chain carries TRBV6-6 and TRBJ2-1; no firm D call. Germline CDR1 and CDR2: MNHNY and SVGAGI (reference sequence). CDR3 length: 16 amino acids. V lost 7 bases to trimming and J lost 2 bases, with 18 bases between them. In DNA form, the CDR3 reads TGTGCCAGCATACGAGAACGGATCACCACCTACAATGAGCAGTTCTTC. Translating it yields CASIRERITTYNEQFF.

The chain uses TRBV4-1 and TRBJ1-2, with 7 bases that match TRBD1. CDR3 length equals 16 residues. J lost 4 bases, V lost 4 bases, and 12 bases had no gene match. Germline CDR1 reads MGHRA; CDR2 reads YSYEKL. The CDR3 loop is CASSPPGAGGSYGYTF. The DNA for the CDR3 is TGCGCCAGCAGCCCACCCGGGGCAGGGGGTAGCTATGGCTACACCTTC.

This clone has only one observation. The genes are TRBV18 and TRBJ1-3; D gene uncertain. The CDR3 is 15 residues long. Germline CDR1 and CDR2: KGHSH and LQKENI. Trimming took 2 bases from V and 0 from J, leaving 8 bases between them. CDR3 loop: CASSPGVASGNTIYF. In nucleotides, the CDR3 is TGTGCCAGCTCACCAGGAGTAGCCTCTGGAAACACCATATATTTT.

The chain joins TRBV6-2 or TRBV6-3 to TRBJ1-2; D is unclear. The V gene lost 0 bases and the J gene lost 10 bases, with 12 bases spanning the gap. This CDR3 has 13 amino acids. Germline CDR1 and CDR2: MNHEY and SVGEGT. The CDR3 DNA sequence: TGTGCCAGCAGTTACTCGCCCAGGCTGGACTACACCTTC. Translation: CASSYSPRLDYTF.

This clone was detected once. J is TRBJ1-5 and V is TRBV19; D may be TRBD1 (5 bases). This CDR3 is 15 amino acids long. Germline lookup yields CDR1 LNHDA and CDR2 SQIVND (reference sequence). V was cut by 6 bases and J by 7 bases, with 19 bases left in between. DNA for the CDR3: TGTGCCAGTAGGCCCCCGGGACCCCGGGCGCAGCCCCAGCATTTT. Protein product: CASRPPGPRAQPQHF.

This clone has just one count. This chain's CDR3 is CASSRGIRSDTQYF. The CDR3 nucleotides are TGTGCCAGCTCCCGTGGCATTCGGTCGGATACGCAGTATTTT. The chain combines TRBV5-8 with TRBJ2-3; D call uncertain. Germline assignment: CDR1 SGHTS and CDR2 YDEGEE. The CDR3 consists of 14 residues. Trimming pared 7 bases from V and 6 bases from J, leaving 18 bases between.

The V call is TRBV7-9, the J call TRBJ1-2; TRBD1 aligns across 9 bases. CDR1 and CDR2 from the germline V gene are SEHNR and FQNEAQ (reference sequence). There are 16 residues in the CDR3. V gave up 1 base and J gave up 0 bases; unmatched junction bases: 3. CDR3 loop: CASSLGRDRANYGYTF. CDR3 DNA: TGTGCCAGCAGCTTAGGCCGGGACAGGGCTAACTATGGCTACACCTTC.

The chain recombines TRBV5-6 with TRBJ2-3; a possible D gene is TRBD1 (7 bases). The germline CDR1 and CDR2 sequences are SGHDT and YYEEEE. The CDR3 sequence is 17 residues long. Trimming took 2 bases from V and 2 from J, leaving 18 bases between them. The CDR3 here is CASSFPRTGGITDTQYF. The CDR3 region has the DNA TGTGCCAGCAGCTTCCCGCGGACAGGCGGGATCACAGATACGCAGTATTTT.

The chain carries TRBV7-9 and TRBJ1-1; 12 bases line up with TRBD1. The CDR3 length is 18 residues. Germline V lookup: CDR1 SEHNR, CDR2 FQNEAQ (reference sequence). V lost 1 base and J lost 0; bases outside the gene matches: 6. The DNA for the CDR3 is TGTGCCAGCAGCTTAGGTACGGGACAGGGGGCCTTGAACACTGAAGCTTTCTTT. Translating gives CASSLGTGQGALNTEAFF.